The rows below give T cell receptor beta chains drawn from one sample of a study of identical twins. Each CDR3 protein is one row after TCRdb ran MiXCR on the 5' RACE reads. The data hold 640,000 or so distinct CDR3 sequences, with less than 7% observed a single time. The sample taken for sequencing was naive T cells sorted from blood. The source is a man aged 18 to 30 in good health. The CDR3 runs from the conserved cysteine through the conserved F or W. A D gene is named only where the DNA matches it firmly. Some rows mark clone size as missing; the rest say once, few, many or name a class of expanded clone.

j_call clone_size v_call d_call cdr3_nt cdr3_aa
TRBJ1-1 few TRBV6-2/TRBV6-3 TRBD1 TGTGCCAGTAAAAGACAGGGTGGAATTGCCCTGACTGAAGCTTTCTTT CASKRQGGIALTEAFF
TRBJ2-7 few TRBV20-1 TRBD1 TGCAGTGCTAGGGCCGGGACAGGGGTCTACGAGCAGTACTTC CSARAGTGVYEQYF
TRBJ2-6 few TRBV11-2 TRBD1 TGTGCCAGCAGCTTGGTCCAGGGGGCTGGGGCCAACGTCCTGACTTTC CASSLVQGAGANVLTF
TRBJ2-3 few TRBV6-1 TRBD1 TGTGCCAGCAGCGACAGGGGGTTCCCAAGCACAGATACGCAGTATTTT CASSDRGFPSTDTQYF
TRBJ2-7 few TRBV6-5 TRBD1 TGTGCCAGCAGTTACACAGGGGGGAGCTACGAGCAGTACTTC CASSYTGGSYEQYF
TRBJ2-2 many TRBV5-6 TRBD1 TGTGCCTTCGGGACAGGGGTAACCGGGGAGCTGTTTTTT CAFGTGVTGELFF
TRBJ1-2 many TRBV5-1 - TGCGCCAGTACGACGTCGACCGTCGGCTATGGCTACACCTTC CASTTSTVGYGYTF
TRBJ2-1 many TRBV7-2 TRBD1 TGTGCCAGCAGCTCTTCCGGACAGGGCTCCTACAATGAGCAGTTCTTC CASSSSGQGSYNEQFF
TRBJ2-2 few TRBV5-1 - TGCGCCAGCAGCTATGGGGGGTCCCTGAACACCGGGGAGCTGTTTTTT CASSYGGSLNTGELFF
TRBJ1-1 many TRBV6-1 TRBD1 TGTGCCAGCAGCCGATTGACAGGGGAGGTGGCCACTGAAGCTTTCTTT CASSRLTGEVATEAFF
TRBJ2-7 few TRBV6-5 - TGTGCCAGCAGTTACCTCAGCGAGCAGTACTTC CASSYLSEQYF
TRBJ2-2 - TRBV14 - TGTGCCAGCAGTAGACAGTTGACCTCCGGGGAGCTGTTTTTT CASSRQLTSGELFF
TRBJ2-7 - TRBV6-2/TRBV6-3 - TGTGCCAGCAGTTCCTACGGTGACAGCCGATTCTACGAGCAGTACTTC CASSSYGDSRFYEQYF
TRBJ2-5 many TRBV20-1 TRBD1 TGCAGTGCTTACAAACAGGGGGCTAAAGAGACCCAGTACTTC CSAYKQGAKETQYF
TRBJ2-4 few TRBV3-1 - TGTGCCAGCAGCCAAGTCCCAGGCTCAGCCAAAAACATTCAGTACTTC CASSQVPGSAKNIQYF
TRBJ2-4 - TRBV11-3 - TGTGCCAGCAGCTCCGGAGTATCCCAGTACTTC CASSSGVSQYF
TRBJ2-2 few TRBV12-3/TRBV12-4 - TGTGCCAGCAGTCCGTTAGTGGGACTCTTCCTTAACACCGGGGAGCTGTTTTTT CASSPLVGLFLNTGELFF
TRBJ1-5 - TRBV29-1 TRBD1 TGCAGCGCCAGGGACAGCCCCAATCAGCCCCAGCATTTT CSARDSPNQPQHF
TRBJ2-2 few TRBV5-1 - TGCGCCAGCAGCTTGGACAGTATGAACACCGGGGAGCTGTTTTTT CASSLDSMNTGELFF
TRBJ2-5 few TRBV20-1 TRBD2 TGCAGTGCTAGAGTGCGGGAGAAGGCGGAGACCCAGTACTTC CSARVREKAETQYF
TRBJ2-3 many TRBV29-1 TRBD1 TGCAGCGGTAGGGACAGGCGCACAGATACGCAGTATTTT CSGRDRRTDTQYF
TRBJ1-6 - TRBV12-3/TRBV12-4 - TGTGCCAGCAGCAACGGGGCATATAATTCACCCCTCCACTTT CASSNGAYNSPLHF
TRBJ2-5 many TRBV6-2/TRBV6-3 TRBD2 TGTGCCAGCAGTTACCACATGACTAGCGGGAGGGAGGAAGAGACCCAGTACTTC CASSYHMTSGREEETQYF
TRBJ1-4 many TRBV5-1 - TGCGCCAGCAGCCCGGGACACGCGGCTAATGAAAAACTGTTTTTT CASSPGHAANEKLFF
TRBJ2-7 few TRBV6-1 - TGTGCCAGCAGCCGGGCTCCAAAGGACGAGCAGTACTTC CASSRAPKDEQYF
TRBJ2-1 many TRBV6-1 TRBD2 TGTGCCAGCAGCAAAGCGGGACTCCGAACGGGCAATGAGCAGTTCTTC CASSKAGLRTGNEQFF
TRBJ2-7 many TRBV4-3 TRBD2 TGCGCCAGCAGCCAATTAGCGGGGGTTACCTACGAGCAGTACTTC CASSQLAGVTYEQYF
TRBJ1-3 many TRBV7-7 - TGTGCCAGCAGCTTAAGCTCCGACTCTGGAAACACCATATATTTT CASSLSSDSGNTIYF
TRBJ2-1 few TRBV7-2 TRBD2 TGTGCCAGCAGGGGAGCCGGGACTAGCTACAATGAGCAGTTCTTC CASRGAGTSYNEQFF